A selection of T cell receptor beta chains follows, all from one sample in a study of T cell responses to AZD1222 COVID-19 vaccine. The repertoire was sequenced with immunoSEQ multiplex PCR; TCRdb's copy has only in-frame clones and lacks some. The profile covers around 100,000 clones, with approximately 90% appearing a single time and about 1.7% taken by the ten largest. Here the sequenced sample was peripheral blood, taken on day 0 of AZD1222 vaccination. The receptors come from an adult in good health. Each CDR3 is given with its conserved first and last residue. Size tells how often a clone was seen (once, few, many) or the class of an expanded clone, and some rows leave it out.

clone_size | v_call | cdr3_aa
once | TRBV5-6 | CASSPLAGGVHNEQFF
NA | TRBV11-1 | CASSSRPGQGGHEQYF
NA | TRBV9 | CASSAGGGGPGTEAFF
once | TRBV30 | CAWSDPAGEGYGYTF
NA | TRBV7-8 | CASSFGVFDTDTQYF
NA | TRBV4-2 | CASSEEPPMTYEQYF
NA | TRBV30 | CAWRVGLGADTQYF
NA | TRBV9 | CASSVGRDDGYTF
NA | TRBV6-2/TRBV6-3 | CASSHSYEQYF
few | TRBV27 | CASSSGLGSNNEQFF
NA | TRBV4-3 | CASSQEGRGWATEAFF
NA | TRBV10-3 | CAISESTGGPHEQYF
NA | TRBV28 | CASSLPEGLGTEAFF
NA | TRBV29-1 | CSVIRQGGGGETQYF
NA | TRBV28 | CASRIGTGGLGEAFF
NA | TRBV14 | CASSPGTAGQYF
NA | TRBV28 | CASSWRRGHRRQEKLFF
NA | TRBV7-6 | CASSFGLGQGADSSYEQYF
NA | TRBV5-5 | CASSLGEETQYF
NA | TRBV12-5 | CASGLSQGSRGADTQYF
NA | TRBV7-9 | CASSLGRTPYEQYF
NA | TRBV6-1 | CASSDSGGTHNEQFF
NA | TRBV30 | CAWSLSGPGYTF
once | TRBV19 | CASSIRGTEAFF
NA | TRBV7-2 | CASSLQGKNTEAFF
NA | TRBV7-9 | CASSQSSGTAAGQPQHF
NA | TRBV6-5 | CASRSDRGNTEAFF
NA | TRBV9 | CASSVAAGTPEAFF
NA | TRBV4-1 | CASRDSLYNSPLHF
NA | TRBV19 | CATKQGRDNSPLHF
NA | TRBV9 | CASSGTSGRSVTDTQYF
NA | TRBV19 | CASRPSGRRTSTDTQYF
NA | TRBV7-6 | CASSLRPAGVTPEQFF
NA | TRBV5-6 | CASSLLTVRQPQHF
few | TRBV11-2 | CASSFEGGVNSPLHF